Each of the 10 T cell receptor beta chains below was sequenced from the same sample in a study of blood T cells in healthy people across ages. Using a J-beta primer mix together with a sample-barcoded 5' primer, a second PCR was run for 7 to 11 cycles. Using its own MiXCR run on the 5' RACE reads, TCRdb lists one record per CDR3 protein. The sample holds about 1,600,000 distinct CDR3 sequences, about 40% seen once. What was sequenced was blood. The receptors were sampled from a woman under 30 in good health.

Concerning this clonotype: A single base separates this from a much larger clone, so it may be a read error. V usage is TRBV7-2 and J usage is TRBJ2-7; D is undetermined. V was clipped by 1 base and J by 9 bases, with 7 bases between them. The CDR3 runs 11 residues. The V gene's germline CDR1 is SGHTA and CDR2 FQGNSA. The CDR3 here is CASSLGFGQYF. CDR3 in DNA: TGTGCCAGCAGCTTAGGCTTCGGGCAGTACTTC.

This clonotype was detected ten times or more. The chain employs TRBV12-3 or TRBV12-4 and TRBJ2-1, with TRBD2 matching 9 bases. The CDR3 totals 15 residues. V lost 6 bases to trimming and J lost 6 bases; unmatched junction nucleotides: 9. CDR3 in amino acids: CASSLTSGGINEQFF. CDR3 nucleotide sequence: TGTGCCAGCAGCTTGACTAGCGGAGGGATCAATGAGCAGTTCTTC.

In its sample, this clonotype was seen a few times. This chain links TRBV2 with TRBJ1-2; 7 bases fit TRBD1. After removal of 3 bases from V and 4 bases from J, the junction contained 5 bases not matched to a gene. This CDR3 spans 14 amino acids. Germline V gene data show CDR1 as SNHLY and CDR2 as FYNNEI. In DNA form, the CDR3 reads TGTGCCAGCAGTGACTGGCAGGGGGTCTATGGCTACACCTTC. This sequence encodes CASSDWQGVYGYTF. Based on the CDR3 plus reference TRBV2 and TRBJ1-2, the full variable domain is EPEVTQTPSHQVTQMGQEVILRCVPISNHLYFYWYRQILGQKVEFLVSFYNNEISEKSEIFDDQFSVERPDGSNFTLKIRSTKLEDSAMYFCASSDWQGVYGYTFGSGTRLTVV.

There are many counts of this clonotype. V gene TRBV7-8 combines with J gene TRBJ1-2; TRBD1 agrees at 10 bases. This CDR3 region has 15 residues. Germline V gives CDR1 SGHVS, CDR2 FQNEAQ. V shed 3 bases and J 5 bases; nucleotides not matched to a gene: 6. CDR3 loop: CASSLTPGQGYGYTF. The CDR3 nucleotides are TGTGCCAGCAGCTTGACCCCGGGACAGGGGTATGGCTACACCTTC.

The V gene is TRBV10-3, the J gene TRBJ1-4, with 7 bases fitting TRBD1. The CDR3 has 16 residues. J was trimmed by 7 bases and V by 5 bases; bases with no gene match: 13. Germline V gene lookup returns CDR1 ENHRY and CDR2 SYGVKD. DNA for the CDR3: TGTGCCATCAGTCCGAGTCTAGGGGGCGCGGGTGAAAAACTGTTTTTT. Translating gives CAISPSLGGAGEKLFF.

V and J are TRBV27 and TRBJ2-7; D gene unclear. Germline V gene data show CDR1 as MNHEY and CDR2 as SMNVEV (reference sequence). This CDR3 is built from 15 residues. The ends were cut back, 3 bases at V and 0 bases at J, with 12 bases in the middle. CDR3 coding DNA: TGTGCCAGCAGTTTGCGAGCGAGCAGCTCCTACGAGCAGTACTTC. It yields the protein CASSLRASSSYEQYF.

This clonotype was observed a few times. The gene calls are TRBV7-9 and TRBJ2-5; D assignment may be TRBD1 or TRBD2 (5 bases each). Near its end, the DNA agrees better with TRBJ2-7, so the J call may be wrong. Germline lookup yields CDR1 SEHNR and CDR2 FQNEAQ (reference sequence). This CDR3 comprises 13 residues. The DNA for the CDR3 is TGTGCCAGCAGCGCCGGGACGCCGAACGAGCAGTACTTC. Its translation is CASSAGTPNEQYF.

This chain joins TRBV6-1 and TRBJ1-1, with 8 bases lining up with TRBD1. The CDR3 length is 13 residues. Germline V CDR1 and CDR2: MNHNS, SASEGT. V shed 5 bases and J 7 bases; nucleotides not matched to a gene: 6. DNA for the CDR3: TGTGCCAGCAGTTATGACAGGGGTCGTGAAGCTTTCTTT. Its translation: CASSYDRGREAFF.

The chain's CDR3 is CASGPRVGGPWNTGELFF. CDR3 in DNA: TGTGCTAGTGGCCCCCGAGTCGGGGGGCCTTGGAACACCGGGGAGCTGTTTTTT. This chain connects TRBV12-5 to TRBJ2-2; perhaps TRBD2 as D (7 bases). CDR1 is LGHNT and CDR2 is FRNRAP in the germline V gene. Between the trimmed V and J ends, which lost 6 bases and 1 base, there was a span of 21 bases. This CDR3 is 18 amino acids long.

V and J are TRBV7-6 and TRBJ1-2; no clear D gene. The CDR3 covers 14 residues. CDR1 is SGHVS, CDR2 FNYEAQ, per germline. V was trimmed by 5 bases and J by 3 bases, leaving 13 bases between them. Here the CDR3 reads CASSRLGGDYGYTF. CDR3 nucleotide sequence: TGTGCCAGCAGCCGACTGGGCGGCGACTATGGCTACACCTTC. Combining the CDR3 with reference TRBV7-6 and TRBJ1-2 gives the whole variable domain GAGVSQSPRYKVTKRGQDVALRCDPISGHVSLYWYRQALGQGPEFLTYFNYEAQQDKSGLPNDRFSAERPEGSISTLTIQRTEQRDSAMYRCASSRLGGDYGYTFGSGTRLTVV.